This T cell receptor beta chain was identified during a study of cytomegalovirus exposure and HLA in healthy donors. Findings of the study overall: The authors judged a highly shared variant cluster likely a sequencing artifact. While the bulk of TCR sequences proved rare, some public TCRs turned up in many donors.

This CDR3 has 14 amino acids. The germline gives CDR1 LNHDA, CDR2 SQIVND (reference sequence). V gave up 4 bases and J gave up 7 bases; unmatched junction bases: 7. Concerning this clone itself: Its antigen is unidentified.

The PCR had 60 Vbeta and 13 Jbeta primers. Profiled with immunoSEQ multiplex PCR; TCRdb holds only in-frame clones, not every one. Of 300,000 or so clones in the sample, just under 85% were seen once. The receptor was derived from a woman in her thirties or forties in good health and CMV-seropositive. V is TRBV19 and J is TRBJ2-1, with TRBD2 matching over 7 bases. Sequences were obtained from PBMCs. The CDR3: CASSTTGGRNEQFF. CDR3 coding DNA: TGTGCCAGTAGTACGACGGGAGGTAGAAATGAGCAGTTCTTC.